This T cell receptor beta chain was identified during a study of CD8 T cells in ankylosing spondylitis (dated by TCRdb to 2015 to 2018). At the level of the whole study: To find TCR variants linked to disease, the study profiled T cell receptor beta repertoires in ankylosing spondylitis patients and healthy donors. The full study cohort comprised 20 to 25 ankylosing spondylitis patients and roughly 110 healthy donors. Samples of peripheral blood were taken, and for ankylosing spondylitis patients, synovial fluid was collected as well.

Sequencing used an Illumina HiSeq 2500. TCR beta libraries were prepared by quantitative 5'-RACE with molecular barcodes. Per the authors' processing: A new computational method based on a probabilistic model of VDJ rearrangement was used to identify disease-linked TCR variants. TCRdb handled the public reads itself, with Q25 trimming in fastp and clone calling in MiXCR, and kept productive beta chains. One record per CDR3 amino acid sequence lists the most common genes and DNA. These V and J calls derive from TCRdb rather than the authors' analysis. The sample includes 290,000 or so distinct CDR3 sequences, with roughly 20% observed a single time. Of the sample, roughly 4% is held by the ten largest clones. Inclusive of the bounding cysteine and phenylalanine, the CDR3 is 14 residues long. Here the CDR3 DNA is all that survives: 42 bases in frame from base 1. V gives up 5 bases and J gives up 4 bases, and the segment between their germline ends measures 15 bases. The germline V gene (reference sequence) yields DFQATT for CDR1 and SNEGSKA for CDR2.

In its sample, this clonotype was seen a few times. Its antigen target is currently unknown. No base quality values were provided; no much bigger clone lies one nucleotide off. The paper's findings and limits, for the study overall: Some TCR beta motif variants had previously been reported in synovial fluid and blood of reactive arthritis patients, which suggested common disease-initiation mechanisms. The disease-linked clones had a CD8+ phenotype and were found at relatively low frequencies in peripheral blood. A TCR beta motif made up of several highly homologous amino acid variants appeared to be characteristic of blood from ankylosing spondylitis patients. The disease-linked clones were reported to be significantly enriched in matched synovial fluid samples from ankylosing spondylitis patients.

The clonotype comes from a female donor with ankylosing spondylitis or in good health (not recorded which). This sequence uses TRBV20-1 and TRBJ2-1; TRBD1 is possibly the D segment (6 matching bases). The source material was blood, either unsorted or a sorted T cell fraction (not recorded which). The nucleotides are TGCAGTGCTCACGGACAGTCGACTTACAATGAGCAGTTCTTC. This translates into CSAHGQSTYNEQFF.